This T cell receptor beta chain stems from a study of regulatory T cells in long-lasting Graves disease. Arm-PCR with iRepertoire HTBI primers amplified the CDR3 regions for these TCR beta libraries. TCRdb used MiXCR to reprocess the multiplex PCR reads, holding one entry per CDR3 protein. The sample includes a few hundred thousand distinct CDR3 sequences, 10% to 15% of them seen just once. This CDR3 region has 12 residues. V lost 5 bases and J lost 10; bases outside the gene matches: 5. Germline lookup yields CDR1 LNHDA and CDR2 SQIVND (reference sequence). This clonotype was observed a few times. Time point noted: newly diagnosed GD, antithyroid drugs for less than 3 months. PBMC-derived RNA was used for the TCR library. These same records also appear under a second study, on T cells in Graves' hyperthyroidism and ophthalmopathy. That source reports: Primed by the HTBI set, a first-round RT-PCR was run on the TCR CDR3.

The material sequenced was peripheral blood mononuclear cells (PBMCs), taken at new diagnosis, from a patient treated with antithyroid drugs. The chain has TRBV19 and TRBJ1-1, with TRBD1 matching 9 bases. The TCR was taken from a woman younger than 30 with Graves disease. The CDR3 DNA follows: TGTGCCAGTAGTGCGACAGGGGGTAGAGCTTTCTTT. Protein product: CASSATGGRAFF.